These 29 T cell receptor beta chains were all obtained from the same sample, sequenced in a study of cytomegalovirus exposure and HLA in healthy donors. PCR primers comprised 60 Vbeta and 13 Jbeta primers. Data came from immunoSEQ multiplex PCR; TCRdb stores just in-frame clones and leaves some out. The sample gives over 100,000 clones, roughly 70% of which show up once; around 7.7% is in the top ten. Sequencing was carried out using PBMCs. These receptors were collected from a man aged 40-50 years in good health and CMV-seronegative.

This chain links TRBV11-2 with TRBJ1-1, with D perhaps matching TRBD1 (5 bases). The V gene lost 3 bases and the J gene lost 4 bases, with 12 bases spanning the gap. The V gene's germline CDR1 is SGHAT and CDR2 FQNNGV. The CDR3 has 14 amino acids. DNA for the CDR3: TGTGCCAGCAGCTTTAGTGGGGGGAGCACTGAAGCTTTCTTT. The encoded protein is CASSFSGGSTEAFF.

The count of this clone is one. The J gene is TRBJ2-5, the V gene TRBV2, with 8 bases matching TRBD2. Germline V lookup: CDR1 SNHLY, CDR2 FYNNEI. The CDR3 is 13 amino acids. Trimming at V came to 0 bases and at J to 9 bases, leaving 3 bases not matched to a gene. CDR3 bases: TGTGCCAGCAGTGAAGCGCCGCGGGGGGCCCAGTACTTC. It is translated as CASSEAPRGAQYF.

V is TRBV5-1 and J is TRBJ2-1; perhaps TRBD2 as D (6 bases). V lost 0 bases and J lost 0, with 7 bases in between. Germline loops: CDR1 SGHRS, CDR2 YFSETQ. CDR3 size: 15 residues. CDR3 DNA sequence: TGCGCCAGCAGCTTGGCACTAGCCTCCTACAATGAGCAGTTCTTC. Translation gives CASSLALASYNEQFF.

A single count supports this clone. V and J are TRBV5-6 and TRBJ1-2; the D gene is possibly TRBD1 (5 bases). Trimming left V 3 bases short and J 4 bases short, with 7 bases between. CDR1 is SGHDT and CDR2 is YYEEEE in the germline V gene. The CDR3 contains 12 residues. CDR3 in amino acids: CASSSQGYGYTF. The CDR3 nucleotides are TGTGCCAGCAGCTCCCAGGGCTATGGCTACACCTTC.

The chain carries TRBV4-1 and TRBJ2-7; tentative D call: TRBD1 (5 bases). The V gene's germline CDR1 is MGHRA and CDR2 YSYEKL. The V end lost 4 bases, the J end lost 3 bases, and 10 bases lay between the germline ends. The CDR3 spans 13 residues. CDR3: CASSPQDGYEQYF. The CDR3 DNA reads TGCGCCAGCAGCCCACAGGACGGCTACGAGCAGTACTTC.

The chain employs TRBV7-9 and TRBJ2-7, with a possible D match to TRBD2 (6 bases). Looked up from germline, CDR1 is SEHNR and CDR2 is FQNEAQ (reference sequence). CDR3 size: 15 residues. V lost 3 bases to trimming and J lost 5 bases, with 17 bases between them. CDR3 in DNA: TGTGCCAGCAGCTTTGGCGACCTCGGGGAGGACGAGCAGTACTTC. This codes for CASSFGDLGEDEQYF.

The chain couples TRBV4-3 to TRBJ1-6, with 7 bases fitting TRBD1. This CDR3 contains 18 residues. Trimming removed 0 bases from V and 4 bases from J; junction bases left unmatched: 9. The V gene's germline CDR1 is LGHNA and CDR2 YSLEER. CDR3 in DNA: TGCGCCAGCAGCCAAGAGGATGGAGGGGGCCGTTATAATTCACCCCTCCACTTT. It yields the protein CASSQEDGGGRYNSPLHF.

The CDR3 DNA reads as TGTGCCAGCAGCCTGGGACTAGCGGGGGGGATAGGAGAGACCCAGTACTTC. It is translated as CASSLGLAGGIGETQYF. The chain joins TRBV7-3 to TRBJ2-5; TRBD2 matches 16 bases. Germline V CDR1 and CDR2: SGHTA, FQGTGA. With 5 bases clipped from V and 4 bases from J, the junction kept 7 bases outside the gene matches. This CDR3 comprises 17 residues.

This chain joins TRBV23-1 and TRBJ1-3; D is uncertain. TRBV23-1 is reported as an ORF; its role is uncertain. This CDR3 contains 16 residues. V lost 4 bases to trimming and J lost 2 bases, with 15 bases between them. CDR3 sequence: CASSRRGRNTGNTIYF. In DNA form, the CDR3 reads TGCGCCAGCAGTCGCCGAGGCAGAAATACTGGAAACACCATATATTTT.

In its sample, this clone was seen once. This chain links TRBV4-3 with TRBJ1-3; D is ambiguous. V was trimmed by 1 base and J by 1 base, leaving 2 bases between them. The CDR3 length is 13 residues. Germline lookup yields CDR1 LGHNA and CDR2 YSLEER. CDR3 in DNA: TGCGCCAGCAGCCAAGCTTCTGGAAACACCATATATTTT. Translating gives CASSQASGNTIYF.

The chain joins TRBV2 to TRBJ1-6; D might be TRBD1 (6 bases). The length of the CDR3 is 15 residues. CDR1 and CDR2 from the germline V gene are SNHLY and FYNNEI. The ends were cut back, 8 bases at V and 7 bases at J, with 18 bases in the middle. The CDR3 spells CASEMSGVLNSPLHF. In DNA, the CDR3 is TGTGCCAGCGAGATGTCAGGGGTTCTGAATTCACCCCTCCACTTT.

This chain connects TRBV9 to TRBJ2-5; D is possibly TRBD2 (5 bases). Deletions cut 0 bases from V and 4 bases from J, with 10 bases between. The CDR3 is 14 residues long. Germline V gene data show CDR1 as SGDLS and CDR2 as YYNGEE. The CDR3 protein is CASSVDGRAETQYF. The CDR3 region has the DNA TGTGCCAGCAGCGTAGATGGGAGAGCAGAGACCCAGTACTTC.

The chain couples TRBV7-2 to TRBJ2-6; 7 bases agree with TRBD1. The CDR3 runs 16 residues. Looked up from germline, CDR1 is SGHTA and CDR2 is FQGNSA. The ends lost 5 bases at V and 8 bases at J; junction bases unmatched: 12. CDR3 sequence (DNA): TGTGCCAGCAGCATAGGTCAGGGGGTTCAGTCCAACGTCCTGACTTTC. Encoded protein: CASSIGQGVQSNVLTF.

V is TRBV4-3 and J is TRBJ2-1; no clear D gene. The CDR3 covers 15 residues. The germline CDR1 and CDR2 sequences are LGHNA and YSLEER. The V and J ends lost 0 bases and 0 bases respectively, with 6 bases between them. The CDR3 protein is CASSQEQSSYNEQFF. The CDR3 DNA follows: TGCGCCAGCAGCCAAGAACAGAGCTCCTACAATGAGCAGTTCTTC.

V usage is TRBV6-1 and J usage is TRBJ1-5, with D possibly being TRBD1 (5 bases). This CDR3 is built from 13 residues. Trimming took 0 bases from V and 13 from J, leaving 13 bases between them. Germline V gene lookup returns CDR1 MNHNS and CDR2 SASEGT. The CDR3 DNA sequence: TGTGCCAGCAGTGAAGCGGGCAGGGTGGGTCAGCATTTT. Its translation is CASSEAGRVGQHF.

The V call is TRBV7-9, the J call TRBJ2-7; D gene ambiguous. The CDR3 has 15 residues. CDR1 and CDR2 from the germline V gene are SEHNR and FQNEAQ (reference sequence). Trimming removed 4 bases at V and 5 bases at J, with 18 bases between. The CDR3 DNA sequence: TGTGCCAGCAGCTCCTCCTATGAGGTTGGTGACGAGCAGTACTTC. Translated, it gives CASSSSYEVGDEQYF.

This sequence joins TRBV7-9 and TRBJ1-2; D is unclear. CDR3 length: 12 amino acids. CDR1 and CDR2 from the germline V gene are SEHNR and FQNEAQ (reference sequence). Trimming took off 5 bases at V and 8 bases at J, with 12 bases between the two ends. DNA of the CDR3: TGTGCCAGCAGCCCGTCTACGAACGGCTACACCTTC. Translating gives CASSPSTNGYTF.

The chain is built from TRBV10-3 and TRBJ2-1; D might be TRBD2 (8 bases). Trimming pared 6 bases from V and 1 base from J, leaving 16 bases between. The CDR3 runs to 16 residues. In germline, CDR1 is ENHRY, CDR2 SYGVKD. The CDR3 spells CAISTGAGGSYNEQFF. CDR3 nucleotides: TGTGCCATCAGCACAGGGGCGGGGGGTTCCTACAATGAGCAGTTCTTC.

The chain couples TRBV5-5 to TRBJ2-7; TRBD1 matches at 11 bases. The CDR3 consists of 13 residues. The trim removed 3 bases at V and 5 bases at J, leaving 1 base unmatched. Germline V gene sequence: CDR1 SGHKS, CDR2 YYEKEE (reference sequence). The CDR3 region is CASSWTGGDEQYF. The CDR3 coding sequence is TGTGCCAGCAGCTGGACAGGGGGCGACGAGCAGTACTTC. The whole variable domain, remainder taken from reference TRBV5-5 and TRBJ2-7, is DAGVTQSPTHLIKTRGQQVTLRCSPISGHKSVSWYQQVLGQGPQFIFQYYEKEERGRGNFPDRFSARQFPNYSSELNVNALLLGDSALYLCASSWTGGDEQYFGPGTRLTVT.

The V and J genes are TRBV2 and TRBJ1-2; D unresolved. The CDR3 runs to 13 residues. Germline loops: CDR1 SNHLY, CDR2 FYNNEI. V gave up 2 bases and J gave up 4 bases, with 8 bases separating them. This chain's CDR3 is CASSETPRYGYTF. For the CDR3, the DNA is TGTGCCAGCAGTGAAACACCCCGCTATGGCTACACCTTC.

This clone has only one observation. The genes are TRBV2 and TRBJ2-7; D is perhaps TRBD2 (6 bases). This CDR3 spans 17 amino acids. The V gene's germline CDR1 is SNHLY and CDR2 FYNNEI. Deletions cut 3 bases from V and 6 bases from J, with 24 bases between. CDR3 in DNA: TGTGCCAGCAGTGAGGAGGACTACGCGAGGAGGATTGGCGAGCAGTACTTC. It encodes CASSEEDYARRIGEQYF.

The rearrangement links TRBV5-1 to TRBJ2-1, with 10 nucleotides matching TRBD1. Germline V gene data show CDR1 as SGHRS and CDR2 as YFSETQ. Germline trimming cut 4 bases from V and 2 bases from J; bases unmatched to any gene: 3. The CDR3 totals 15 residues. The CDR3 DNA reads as TGCGCCAGCAGCCATGGACAGGGGGCCTACAATGAGCAGTTCTTC. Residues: CASSHGQGAYNEQFF.

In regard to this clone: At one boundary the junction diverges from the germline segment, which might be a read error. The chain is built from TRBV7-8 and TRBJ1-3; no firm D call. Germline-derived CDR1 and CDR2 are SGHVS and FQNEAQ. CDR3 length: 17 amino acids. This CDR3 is CASSLDGRPSPGNTIHF. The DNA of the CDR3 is TGTGCCAGCAGCTTAGACGGCAGGCCCAGTCCTGGAAACACCATACATTTT.

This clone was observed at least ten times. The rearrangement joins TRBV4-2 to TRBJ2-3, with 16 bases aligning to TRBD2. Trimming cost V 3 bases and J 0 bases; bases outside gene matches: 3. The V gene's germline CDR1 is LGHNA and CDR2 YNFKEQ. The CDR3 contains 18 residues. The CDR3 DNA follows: TGTGCCAGCAGCCAGGGACTAGCGGGGGGGCCGAGCACAGATACGCAGTATTTT. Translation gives CASSQGLAGGPSTDTQYF.

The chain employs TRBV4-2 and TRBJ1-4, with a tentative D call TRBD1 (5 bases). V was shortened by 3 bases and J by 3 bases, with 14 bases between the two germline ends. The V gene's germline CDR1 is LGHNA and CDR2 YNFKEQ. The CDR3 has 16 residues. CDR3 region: CASSQATGSANEKLFF. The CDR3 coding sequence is TGTGCCAGCAGCCAGGCCACAGGATCAGCTAATGAAAAACTGTTTTTT.

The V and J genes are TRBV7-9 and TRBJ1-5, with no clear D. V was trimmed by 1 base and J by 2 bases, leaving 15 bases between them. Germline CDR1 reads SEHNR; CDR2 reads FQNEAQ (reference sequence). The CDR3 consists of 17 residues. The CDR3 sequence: CASSLGTLGAGNQPQHF. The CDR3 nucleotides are TGTGCCAGCAGCTTAGGGACCCTCGGAGCGGGCAATCAGCCCCAGCATTTT.

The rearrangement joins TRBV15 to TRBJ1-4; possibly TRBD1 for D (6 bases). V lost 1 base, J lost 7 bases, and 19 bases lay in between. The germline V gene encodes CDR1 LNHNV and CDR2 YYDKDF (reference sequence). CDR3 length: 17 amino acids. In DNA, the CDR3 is TGTGCCACCAGCAGAGTTGCAGGGGCTAGGGGACGTGAAAAACTGTTTTTT. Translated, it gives CATSRVAGARGREKLFF.

In DNA, the CDR3 is TGCGCCAGCCCGGACAGGGGTGGATCATACGAGCAGTACTTC. It encodes CASPDRGGSYEQYF. The rearrangement links TRBV10-1 to TRBJ2-7, with 9 bases that match TRBD1. V lost 8 bases and J lost 4; bases outside the gene matches: 9. This CDR3 comprises 14 residues. The germline CDR1 and CDR2 sequences are WNHNN and SYGVQD (reference sequence).

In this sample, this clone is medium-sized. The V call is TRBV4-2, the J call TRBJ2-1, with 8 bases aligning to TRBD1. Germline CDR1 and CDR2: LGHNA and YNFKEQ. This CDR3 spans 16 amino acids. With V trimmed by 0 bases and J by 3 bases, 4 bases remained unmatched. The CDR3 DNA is TGTGCCAGCAGCCAAGATAACGGACAGGGCTACAATGAGCAGTTCTTC. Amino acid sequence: CASSQDNGQGYNEQFF.